The 20 T cell receptor beta chains listed next were all sequenced from one sample in a study of cytomegalovirus exposure and HLA in healthy donors. Both 60 Vbeta primers and 13 Jbeta primers went into the PCR. Only in-frame clones appear in the TCRdb table, and some are missing; sequencing was by immunoSEQ multiplex PCR. The sample has approximately 90,000 clones, approximately 80% seen once. Material: PBMCs. The origin of the receptors is a man aged 25 to 40 in good health and CMV-seronegative.

This chain joins TRBV9 and TRBJ1-2, with D tentatively TRBD1 (5 bases). CDR1 is SGDLS, CDR2 YYNGEE, per germline. V dropped 7 bases and J dropped 4 bases, with 20 bases sitting between them. This CDR3 spans 15 amino acids. The CDR3 bases are TGTGCCAGCGGGCGGGGTGGCCAGGGAAGCTATGGCTACACCTTC. Protein product: CASGRGGQGSYGYTF.

The chain is built from TRBV7-9 and TRBJ2-3; TRBD2 matches at 10 bases. V was pared by 4 bases and J by 4 bases, with 5 bases of the junction left unmatched. The germline V gene has CDR1 SEHNR and CDR2 FQNEAQ (reference sequence). CDR3 length equals 15 residues. Here the CDR3 DNA reads TGTGCCAGCAGCTACAGCGGGAGGGGATCAGATACGCAGTATTTT. Protein sequence: CASSYSGRGSDTQYF.

CDR3 sequence reads: CASSYSSRIQPQHF. The CDR3 coding sequence is TGTGCCAGCAGTTACTCGTCCAGGATTCAGCCCCAGCATTTT. This chain joins TRBV28 and TRBJ1-5; unclear D gene. V was pared by 4 bases and J by 6 bases, with 13 bases between. This CDR3 comprises 14 residues. The germline V gene encodes CDR1 MDHEN and CDR2 SYDVKM.

This clone was recorded once. The chain couples TRBV7-2 to TRBJ1-1; 7 bases align to TRBD1. The trim removed 3 bases at V and 0 bases at J, leaving 7 bases unmatched. The CDR3 is 16 amino acids. Germline V gene data show CDR1 as SGHTA and CDR2 as FQGNSA. This chain's CDR3 is CASSFLTGNLNTEAFF. DNA of the CDR3: TGTGCCAGCAGCTTTCTGACAGGGAACCTGAACACTGAAGCTTTCTTT.

The chain is built from TRBV4-1 and TRBJ2-3, with TRBD2 identical over 9 bases. Unmatched junction bases numbered 9, after V lost 4 bases and J lost 7 bases. The germline gives CDR1 MGHRA, CDR2 YSYEKL. The CDR3 is 15 residues long. CDR3 protein: CASSPTSGSQNTQYF. The CDR3 bases are TGCGCCAGCAGCCCGACTAGCGGCTCACAGAATACGCAGTATTTT.

The chain employs TRBV11-2 and TRBJ2-5, with D possibly being TRBD1 (5 bases). V dropped 1 base and J dropped 1 base, with 10 bases sitting between them. From germline, CDR1 is SGHAT and CDR2 FQNNGV. This CDR3 has 15 residues. CDR3 amino acids: CASSLGDSFQETQYF. CDR3 nucleotide sequence: TGTGCCAGCAGCTTAGGAGACAGTTTCCAAGAGACCCAGTACTTC.

V usage is TRBV12-5 and J usage is TRBJ1-1, with 7 bases identical to TRBD1. The length of the CDR3 is 13 residues. J lost 4 bases, V lost 6 bases, and 5 bases had no gene match. Germline V gives CDR1 LGHNT, CDR2 FRNRAP. CDR3 sequence reads: CASGLTGATEAFF. CDR3 bases: TGTGCTAGTGGCCTCACAGGGGCCACTGAAGCTTTCTTT.

The chain recombines TRBV6-1 with TRBJ1-5; D is unclear. Germline V gene sequence: CDR1 MNHNS, CDR2 SASEGT. V lost 0 bases and J lost 4, with 7 bases in between. The CDR3 covers 14 residues. CDR3 residues: CASSEASVNQPQHF. The CDR3 DNA follows: TGTGCCAGCAGTGAAGCGTCGGTAAATCAGCCCCAGCATTTT.

The DNA for the CDR3 is TGTGCCAGCAGCCCCAGAGGCGGGGGGACTGTTGGAAACACCATATATTTT. Translation gives CASSPRGGGTVGNTIYF. The gene calls are TRBV7-9 and TRBJ1-3, with a tentative D call TRBD1 (5 bases). The germline V gene encodes CDR1 SEHNR and CDR2 FQNEAQ (reference sequence). Trimming pared 5 bases from V and 3 bases from J, leaving 20 bases between. There are 17 residues in the CDR3.

The rearrangement uses TRBV19 and TRBJ1-1, with D possibly TRBD1 on 5 matching bases. V was clipped by 6 bases and J by 1 base, with 12 bases between them. CDR1 is LNHDA and CDR2 is SQIVND in the germline V gene (reference sequence). This CDR3 is built from 14 residues. Here the CDR3 reads CASRQDRSNTEAFF. Here the CDR3 DNA reads TGTGCCAGTAGACAAGACAGATCGAACACTGAAGCTTTCTTT. Variable domain in full (rest from reference TRBV19 and TRBJ1-1): DGGITQSPKYLFRKEGQNVTLSCEQNLNHDAMYWYRQDPGQGLRLIYYSQIVNDFQKGDIAEGYSVSREKKESFPLTVTSAQKNPTAFYLCASRQDRSNTEAFFGQGTRLTVV.

The chain employs TRBV4-2 and TRBJ1-4; D is perhaps TRBD1 (5 bases). V lost 1 base, J lost 5 bases, and 11 bases lay in between. In germline, CDR1 is LGHNA, CDR2 YNFKEQ. The CDR3 loop spans 15 amino acids. CDR3 in DNA: TGTGCCAGCAGCCAAGTGGGGCGGTCGAATGAAAAACTGTTTTTT. Translated: CASSQVGRSNEKLFF.

This rearrangement joins TRBV30 to TRBJ1-5; 8 bases align to TRBD1. CDR1 is GTSNPN, CDR2 SVGIG, per germline (reference sequence). The CDR3 loop spans 14 amino acids. Trimming removed 0 bases from V and 6 bases from J; junction bases left unmatched: 4. The CDR3 nucleotides are TGTGCCTGGAGTGTACAGGGGGGGGGTCAGCCCCAGCATTTT. It codes for CAWSVQGGGQPQHF.

This clone appeared a single time. This sequence joins TRBV6-5 and TRBJ1-5, with D possibly matching TRBD1 (6 bases). This CDR3 has 14 residues. The V gene's germline CDR1 is MNHEY and CDR2 SVGAGI. With 7 bases removed from V and 0 bases from J, the gap between germline ends came to 10 bases. The CDR3, as DNA: TGTGCCAGCAACGACAGGTATAGCAATCAGCCCCAGCATTTT. Translation: CASNDRYSNQPQHF.

V gene TRBV20-1 combines with J gene TRBJ1-2; a weak D match, TRBD1 (5 bases). Deletions cut 6 bases from V and 6 bases from J, with 11 bases between. The CDR3 is 11 residues long. Germline lookup yields CDR1 DFQATT and CDR2 SNEGSKA (reference sequence). For the CDR3, the DNA is TGCAGTGCCTACGGGGGAGATGGCTACACCTTC. The encoded protein is CSAYGGDGYTF.

The chain joins TRBV28 to TRBJ2-7; tentatively, D is TRBD1 (5 bases). CDR3 size: 14 residues. The V end was cut by 3 bases, the J end by 4 bases, with 13 bases between. Looked up from germline, CDR1 is MDHEN and CDR2 is SYDVKM. CDR3 coding DNA: TGTGCCAGCAGTTTGACAGTTGGCTGGTACGAGCAGTACTTC. Its protein is CASSLTVGWYEQYF.

This clone was seen a handful of times. This sequence joins TRBV2 and TRBJ1-1; 7 positions match TRBD1. The V segment lost 8 bases and the J segment 1 base; nucleotides outside the gene matches: 7. CDR1 and CDR2 (germline): SNHLY, FYNNEI. The CDR3 sequence is 14 residues long. The DNA of the CDR3 is TGTGCCAGCTGCCGGGACAGAAAGAACACTGAAGCTTTCTTT. It is translated as CASCRDRKNTEAFF.

The chain recombines TRBV11-2 with TRBJ2-5; D is unclear. CDR1 is SGHAT and CDR2 is FQNNGV in the germline V gene. This CDR3 is built from 11 residues. Trimming cost V 0 bases and J 8 bases, with 4 bases left between them. Here the CDR3 reads CASSLEATQYF. CDR3 nucleotide sequence: TGTGCCAGCAGCTTAGAGGCTACCCAGTACTTC.

The gene calls are TRBV18 and TRBJ2-5, with D possibly being TRBD2 (6 bases). Germline CDR1 KGHSH, CDR2 LQKENI. This CDR3 contains 14 residues. V lost 3 bases and J 2 bases, leaving 10 bases between the germline ends. This chain's CDR3 is CASSPTSQQETQYF. The DNA for the CDR3 is TGTGCCAGCTCACCGACTAGTCAACAAGAGACCCAGTACTTC.

The chain couples TRBV6-5 to TRBJ2-3, with 10 bases matching TRBD2. CDR1 MNHEY and CDR2 SVGAGI come from the germline V gene. The V segment lost 4 bases and the J segment 6 bases; nucleotides outside the gene matches: 7. The CDR3 is 15 amino acids. This CDR3 is CASSSPGLAIDTQYF. CDR3 DNA: TGTGCCAGCAGTTCACCGGGACTAGCGATCGATACGCAGTATTTT.

The rearrangement uses TRBV15 and TRBJ2-1, with D hard to call. Trimming removed 0 bases from V and 7 bases from J, with 16 bases in between. The CDR3 extends over 16 amino acids. Germline V gives CDR1 LNHNV, CDR2 YYDKDF (reference sequence). CDR3 coding DNA: TGTGCCACCAGCAGAGAAGGTTCGCTAGGTTTTAATGAGCAGTTCTTC. Its protein product is CATSREGSLGFNEQFF.